What follows describes a single TCR beta chain. Assay used: immunoSEQ multiplex PCR; TCRdb lists only in-frame clones, some missing. This sample has around 23,000 clones; 90% occur once, and the top ten carry around 9.2%. The record originates from a study of T cell changes during pregnancy in multiple sclerosis. The CDR3 is made up of 15 amino acids. Germline CDR1 LNHDA, CDR2 SQIVND (reference sequence). J gave up 10 bases and V 1 base, and 10 bases lay outside the gene matches. The sequence was collected from a female donor in good health, enrolled as a control in a pregnancy study. This rearrangement joins TRBV19 to TRBJ2-1; 7 nucleotides align to TRBD2. The source material was CD8+ T cells from peripheral blood mononuclear cells, sampled in the third trimester of pregnancy. The CDR3 protein is CASSIGTRGFNEQFF. The CDR3 nucleotides read TGTGCCAGTAGTATAGGGACTAGGGGTTTTAACGAGCAGTTCTTC.